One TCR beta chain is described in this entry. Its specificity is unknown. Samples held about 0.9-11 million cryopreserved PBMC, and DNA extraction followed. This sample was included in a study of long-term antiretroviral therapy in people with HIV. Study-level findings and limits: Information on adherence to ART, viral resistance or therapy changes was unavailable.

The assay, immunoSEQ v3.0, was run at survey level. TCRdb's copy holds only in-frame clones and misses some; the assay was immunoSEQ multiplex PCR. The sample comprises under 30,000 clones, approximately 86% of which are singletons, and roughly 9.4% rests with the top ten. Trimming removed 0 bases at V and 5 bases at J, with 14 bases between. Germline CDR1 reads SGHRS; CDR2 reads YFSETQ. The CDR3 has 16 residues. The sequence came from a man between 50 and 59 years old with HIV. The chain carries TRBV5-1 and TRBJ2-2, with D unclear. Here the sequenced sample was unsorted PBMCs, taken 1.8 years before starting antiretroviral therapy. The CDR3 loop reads CASSLVSGPTTGELFF. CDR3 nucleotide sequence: TGCGCCAGCAGCTTGGTATCGGGCCCTACTACCGGGGAGCTGTTTTTT.